This T cell receptor beta chain was found in a study of metastatic and nonmetastatic thyroid tumors. This clone was picked up many times. This may come from a read error, since a much larger clone is one base off. Other nucleotide sequences from this sample produce the same CDR3. TCRdb re-analyzed the PCR reads using MiXCR. The sample consists of about 15,000 clones, approximately 32% of them appearing once. Until they underwent thyroid surgery, no patient had received any treatment. What was sequenced was tumor tissue. The TCR comes from a female donor with papillary thyroid cancer or a benign thyroid nodule (not recorded which). Some clones in this sample may be carry-over from other donors' samples.

The CDR3 DNA follows: TGTGCCAGCAGCGTGACAGGGGTATTATTTAATGGCTACACCTTC. It specifies CASSVTGVLFNGYTF. V and J are TRBV28 and TRBJ1-2, with 8 bases lining up with TRBD1. The trim removed 6 bases at V and 6 bases at J, leaving 12 bases unmatched. The germline CDR1 and CDR2 sequences are MDHEN and SYDVKM. This CDR3 is 15 amino acids long.